Presented here are 21 T cell receptor beta chains from one specimen sequenced in a study of T-cell memory formation after mild COVID-19. TCRdb redid the calling of the 5' RACE reads with MiXCR, one entry per CDR3 protein. Of fewer than 400,000 distinct CDR3 sequences in the sample, 10% to 15% were seen once. Sequences were obtained from PBMCs or a T cell subset sorted from them (not recorded which). Every receptor here comes from a man aged 18 to 30 who had mild COVID-19 (a few samples of this study predate the infection). Cell type and time point are not known.

This rearrangement joins TRBV7-6 to TRBJ1-1, with a possible D match to TRBD1 (6 bases). The V and J ends lost 1 base and 8 bases respectively, with 14 bases between them. The germline gives CDR1 SGHVS, CDR2 FNYEAQ. CDR3 length: 14 residues. CDR3 DNA: TGTGCCAGCAGCTTAGTAGGGGGGCCCGCCGAAGCTTTCTTT. This translates into CASSLVGGPAEAFF.

The table lists this clonotype with many counts. This chain uses TRBV5-5 with TRBJ2-5; tentative D call: TRBD1 (7 bases). The CDR3 is 14 amino acids. Trimming removed 4 bases from V and 4 bases from J, with 14 bases in between. Germline-derived CDR1 and CDR2 are SGHKS and YYEKEE (reference sequence). The CDR3 nucleotides are TGTGCCAGCAGCGCCCCAGGGGGGAGAGAGACCCAGTACTTC. This sequence encodes CASSAPGGRETQYF. Full variable domain (remainder filled in from reference TRBV5-5 and TRBJ2-5): DAGVTQSPTHLIKTRGQQVTLRCSPISGHKSVSWYQQVLGQGPQFIFQYYEKEERGRGNFPDRFSARQFPNYSSELNVNALLLGDSALYLCASSAPGGRETQYFGPGTRLLVL.

The chain couples TRBV29-1 to TRBJ2-2; tentatively, D is TRBD1 (5 bases). This CDR3 is built from 12 residues. Germline values: CDR1 SQVTM, CDR2 ANQGSEA. Between the trimmed V and J ends, which lost 6 bases and 10 bases, there was a span of 15 bases. The CDR3 is CSVISGAEELFF. In DNA, the CDR3 is TGCAGCGTGATTTCTGGGGCCGAGGAGCTGTTTTTT.

Of note for this clonotype: This may be a read error, as it is one base from a much larger clone. The chain recombines TRBV12-3 or TRBV12-4 with TRBJ1-5; D is possibly TRBD1 (6 bases). This CDR3 is built from 13 residues. Here the CDR3 reads CASTGDINQHQHF. The CDR3 bases are TGTGCCAGCACCGGGGACATCAATCAGCACCAGCATTTT.

This clonotype was observed many times. The CDR3 nucleotides are TGCGCCAGCAGCCAGCTCCTAGGTCAACCGTCTGGGGCCAACGTCCTGACTTTC. Encoded protein: CASSQLLGQPSGANVLTF. The chain combines TRBV4-3 with TRBJ2-6; D ambiguous. The V end lost 3 bases, the J end lost 1 base, and 16 bases lay between the germline ends. There are 18 residues in the CDR3. Germline loops: CDR1 LGHNA, CDR2 YSLEER.

The chain joins TRBV5-1 to TRBJ1-2; possible D gene TRBD1, 5 bases. V lost 4 bases, J lost 0 bases, and 13 bases lay in between. Germline-derived CDR1 and CDR2 are SGHRS and YFSETQ. The CDR3 runs to 15 residues. The CDR3 DNA reads TGCGCCAGCAGCCCTCGGACAAGTACTAACTATGGCTACACCTTC. Residues: CASSPRTSTNYGYTF.

The chain is built from TRBV12-3 or TRBV12-4 and TRBJ2-1, with 7 positions matching TRBD1. The CDR3 has 14 amino acids. With V trimmed by 6 bases and J by 9 bases, 11 bases remained unmatched. The chain's CDR3 is CASRWGNRGVEQFF. Here the CDR3 DNA reads TGTGCCAGCAGGTGGGGAAACAGGGGAGTTGAGCAGTTCTTC.

The chain joins TRBV19 to TRBJ1-1, with 10 positions matching TRBD1. The CDR3 length is 13 residues. Looked up from germline, CDR1 is LNHDA and CDR2 is SQIVND (reference sequence). J was trimmed by 5 bases and V by 3 bases; bases with no gene match: 0. The CDR3 sequence is CASSMGQGTEAFF. As DNA, the CDR3 is TGTGCCAGTAGTATGGGACAGGGGACTGAAGCTTTCTTT. Based on the CDR3 plus reference TRBV19 and TRBJ1-1, the full variable domain is DGGITQSPKYLFRKEGQNVTLSCEQNLNHDAMYWYRQDPGQGLRLIYYSQIVNDFQKGDIAEGYSVSREKKESFPLTVTSAQKNPTAFYLCASSMGQGTEAFFGQGTRLTVV.

The table lists this clonotype with a few counts. CDR3 region: CASSYDSYSPLHF. The CDR3 DNA sequence: TGCGCCAGCAGCTACGACAGTTATTCACCCCTCCACTTT. The rearrangement uses TRBV5-1 and TRBJ1-6; possible D gene TRBD1, 5 bases. Germline CDR1 and CDR2: SGHRS and YFSETQ. V lost 3 bases, J lost 8 bases, and 9 bases lay in between. This CDR3 is 13 amino acids long.

This clonotype was found many times. The chain employs TRBV5-1 and TRBJ2-2, with D maybe TRBD2 (6 bases). CDR1 and CDR2 (germline): SGHRS, YFSETQ. V gave up 2 bases and J gave up 2 bases, with 7 bases separating them. The CDR3 extends over 14 amino acids. This CDR3 is CASSLGTNTGELFF. CDR3 DNA sequence: TGCGCCAGCAGCTTAGGGACTAACACCGGGGAGCTGTTTTTT.

The rearrangement links TRBV29-1 to TRBJ2-7; TRBD1 might be the D (5 bases). The CDR3 is made up of 12 amino acids. V lost 7 bases and J 5 bases, leaving 15 bases between the germline ends. Germline assignment: CDR1 SQVTM and CDR2 ANQGSEA. The CDR3 loop reads CSGWGGSNEQYF. CDR3 nucleotide sequence: TGCAGCGGTTGGGGCGGCTCGAACGAGCAGTACTTC.

The chain has TRBV7-2 and TRBJ1-5, with D possibly being TRBD1 (5 bases). Looked up from germline, CDR1 is SGHTA and CDR2 is FQGNSA. This CDR3 contains 14 residues. The V and J ends lost 5 bases and 7 bases respectively, with 15 bases between them. CDR3 protein: CASSPRGTIQPQHF. CDR3 sequence (DNA): TGTGCCAGCAGCCCGAGGGGTACAATACAGCCCCAGCATTTT.

The chain combines TRBV6-2 or TRBV6-3 with TRBJ2-3, with 9 bases fitting TRBD2. The germline CDR1 and CDR2 sequences are MNHEY and SVGEGT. J gave up 0 bases and V 4 bases, and 11 bases lay outside the gene matches. This CDR3 has 18 residues. The chain's CDR3 is CASSFDWLAGGSTDTQYF. The CDR3, as DNA: TGTGCCAGCAGTTTCGACTGGTTGGCGGGGGGGAGCACAGATACGCAGTATTTT.

This clonotype came up a few times. The genes are TRBV7-9 and TRBJ1-5; D perhaps matches TRBD1 (6 bases). V was pared by 3 bases and J by 6 bases, with 12 bases between. CDR1 and CDR2 (germline): SEHNR, FQNEAQ (reference sequence). The CDR3 contains 14 residues. The CDR3 DNA reads TGTGCCAGCAGCTTCGGGGGGGGCGGTCAGCCCCAGCATTTT. Amino acids: CASSFGGGGQPQHF.

This clonotype has more than one count but fewer than ten. The J gene is TRBJ2-7, the V gene TRBV6-5; 10 bases map to TRBD1. Germline V gene lookup returns CDR1 MNHEY and CDR2 SVGAGI. The CDR3 is 14 amino acids. Germline trimming cut 6 bases from V and 3 bases from J; bases unmatched to any gene: 5. This chain's CDR3 is CASRRGQGVYEQYF. The CDR3 DNA reads TGTGCCAGCAGAAGAGGACAGGGGGTCTACGAGCAGTACTTC.

This sequence joins TRBV7-3 and TRBJ1-2; D is perhaps TRBD1 (5 bases). Between the trimmed V and J ends, which lost 1 base and 8 bases, there was a span of 17 bases. Germline loops: CDR1 SGHTA, CDR2 FQGTGA. The length of the CDR3 is 15 residues. The CDR3 is CASSLNGRADSGYTF. The CDR3 DNA reads as TGTGCCAGCAGCTTAAACGGCAGGGCCGATTCGGGCTACACCTTC.

The chain combines TRBV7-7 with TRBJ2-1, with no clear D. The CDR3 totals 13 residues. With 1 base removed from V and 7 bases from J, the gap between germline ends came to 8 bases. Germline V gene sequence: CDR1 SSHAT, CDR2 FNYEAQ (reference sequence). CDR3 protein: CASSLGGPNEQFF. The CDR3 bases are TGTGCCAGCAGCTTAGGTGGACCGAATGAGCAGTTCTTC.

V and J are TRBV28 and TRBJ2-3; perhaps TRBD2 as D (7 bases). The V end was cut by 5 bases, the J end by 4 bases, with 16 bases between. From germline, CDR1 is MDHEN and CDR2 SYDVKM. This CDR3 spans 15 amino acids. As DNA, the CDR3 is TGTGCCAGCAGTCCACCCGGCGGGGGCGCAGATACGCAGTATTTT. This encodes CASSPPGGGADTQYF.

This clonotype was counted a few times. This rearrangement joins TRBV7-9 to TRBJ1-2; the D gene is possibly TRBD1 (5 bases). The V end lost 1 base, the J end lost 6 bases, and 12 bases lay between the germline ends. The CDR3 is 14 residues long. Germline lookup yields CDR1 SEHNR and CDR2 FQNEAQ (reference sequence). CDR3 DNA sequence: TGTGCCAGCAGCTTAGAAGACAGCGGCGATGGCTACACCTTC. Encoded protein: CASSLEDSGDGYTF. The full variable domain, its missing parts supplied by reference TRBV7-9 and TRBJ1-2, is DTGVSQNPRHKITKRGQNVTFRCDPISEHNRLYWYRQTLGQGPEFLTYFQNEAQLEKSRLLSDRFSAERPKGSFSTLEIQRTEQGDSAMYLCASSLEDSGDGYTFGSGTRLTVV.

CDR3 in amino acids: CASRITVRVGHEQYF. In DNA form, the CDR3 reads TGCGCCAGCAGAATAACAGTTAGGGTCGGGCACGAGCAGTACTTC. The chain carries TRBV23-1 and TRBJ2-7; D is unresolved. TRBV23-1 is an ORF; its function is uncertain. The CDR3 has 15 amino acids. Trimming stripped 6 bases from V and 5 bases from J, with 20 bases between.

A few counts support this clonotype. J is TRBJ2-1 and V is TRBV18; D uncertain. The V end was cut by 6 bases, the J end by 8 bases, with 20 bases between. This CDR3 is 15 amino acids long. Germline CDR1 KGHSH, CDR2 LQKENI. For the CDR3, the DNA is TGTGCCAGCTCTCTCCGGGTACGCAGTATCGATGAGCAGTTCTTC. It translates to CASSLRVRSIDEQFF.